The rows below give T cell receptor beta chains drawn from one sample of a study of OX40 agonist ivuxolimab in advanced cancers. Profiling relied on immunoSEQ multiplex PCR, and the TCRdb table lists in-frame clones only, not all of them. The sample yields fewer than 25,000 clones, 75% to 85% seen once. Material: CD4+ or CD8+ T cells sorted from blood, obtained in a trial of the OX40 agonist ivuxolimab. The receptors were gathered from an adult with an advanced solid tumor such as melanoma, head and neck, liver or kidney cancer. Both conserved end residues are trimmed from each CDR3. A D gene is named only where the DNA matches it firmly.

>TRBD1|TRBJ2-7|TRBV9
ASSAGTGSPEQY
>-|TRBJ2-7|TRBV5-1
ASSLETVGDEQY
>-|TRBJ1-1|TRBV14
ASSQDSPSPEAF
>-|TRBJ2-7|TRBV7-6
ASSLSAGAGEQY
>-|TRBJ2-1|TRBV11-3
ASSLEGEDNEQF
>-|TRBJ1-1|TRBV4-2
ASSQDKGDTEAF
>TRBD1|TRBJ2-7|TRBV27
ASSSPGGFSYEQY
>TRBD1|TRBJ2-1|TRBV27
ASSKGQGASYNEQF
>-|TRBJ2-1|TRBV5-6
ASSLWFRTRSSYNEQF
>-|TRBJ1-1|TRBV2
ASSDRLRTAF
>-|TRBJ2-2|TRBV27
ASSLHQNTGELF
>-|TRBJ1-6|TRBV4-1
ASSQDLARARPTSPLH
>-|TRBJ2-1|TRBV19
ASSIGAGLISYNEQF
>-|-|TRBV25-1
ASSGPRAREQY
>-|TRBJ2-3|TRBV20-1
SAEQTDTQY
>TRBD1|TRBJ1-3|TRBV19
ASSLRQGAASGNTIY
>-|TRBJ1-6|TRBV5-1
ASRSSQGTYNSPLH